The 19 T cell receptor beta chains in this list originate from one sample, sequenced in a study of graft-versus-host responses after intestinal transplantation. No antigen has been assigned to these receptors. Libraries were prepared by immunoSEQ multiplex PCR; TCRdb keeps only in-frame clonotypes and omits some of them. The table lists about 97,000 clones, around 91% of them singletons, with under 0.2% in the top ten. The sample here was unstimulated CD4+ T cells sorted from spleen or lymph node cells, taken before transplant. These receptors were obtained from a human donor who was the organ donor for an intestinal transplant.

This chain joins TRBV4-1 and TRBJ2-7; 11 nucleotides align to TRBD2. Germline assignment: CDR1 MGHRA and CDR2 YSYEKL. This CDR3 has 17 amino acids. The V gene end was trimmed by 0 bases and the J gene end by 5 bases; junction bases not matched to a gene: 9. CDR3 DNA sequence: TGCGCCAGCAGCCAAGATCTCGTTAGCGGGGGGGCTGACGAGCAGTACTTC. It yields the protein CASSQDLVSGGADEQYF.

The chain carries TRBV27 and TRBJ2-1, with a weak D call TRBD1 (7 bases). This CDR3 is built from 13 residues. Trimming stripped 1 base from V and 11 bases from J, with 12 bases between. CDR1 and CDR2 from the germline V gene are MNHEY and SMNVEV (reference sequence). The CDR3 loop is CASSLLRRGQQFF. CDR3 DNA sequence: TGTGCCAGCAGTTTATTGAGGAGGGGGCAGCAGTTCTTC.

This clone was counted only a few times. CDR3 DNA: TGTGCCATCAGTGACAGGGGGTTAGGGGGAGCTTTCTTT. Its protein is CAISDRGLGGAFF. This sequence joins TRBV10-3 and TRBJ1-1; 7 nucleotides line up with TRBD1. Per the germline V gene, CDR1 is ENHRY and CDR2 is SYGVKD. V lost 3 bases and J lost 10; bases outside the gene matches: 8. This CDR3 spans 13 amino acids.

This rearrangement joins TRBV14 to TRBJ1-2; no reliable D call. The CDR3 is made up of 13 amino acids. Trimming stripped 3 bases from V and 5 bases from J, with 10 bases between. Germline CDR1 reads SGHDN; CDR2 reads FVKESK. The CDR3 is CASSHKLYYGYTF. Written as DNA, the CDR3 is TGTGCCAGCAGCCACAAGCTCTATTATGGCTACACCTTC.

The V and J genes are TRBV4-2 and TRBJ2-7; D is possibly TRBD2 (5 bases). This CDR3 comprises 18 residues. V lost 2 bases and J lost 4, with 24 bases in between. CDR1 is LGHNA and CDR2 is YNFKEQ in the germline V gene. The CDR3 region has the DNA TGTGCCAGCAGCCAAAAATTCCGCCCCCGGGGAATCACATACGAGCAGTACTTC. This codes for CASSQKFRPRGITYEQYF.

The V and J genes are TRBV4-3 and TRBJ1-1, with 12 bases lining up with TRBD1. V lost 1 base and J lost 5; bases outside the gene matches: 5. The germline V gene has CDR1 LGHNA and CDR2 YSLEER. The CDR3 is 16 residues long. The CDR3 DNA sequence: TGCGCCAGCAGCCAAGGGGACAGGGGGCTGAGGACTGAAGCTTTCTTT. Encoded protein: CASSQGDRGLRTEAFF.

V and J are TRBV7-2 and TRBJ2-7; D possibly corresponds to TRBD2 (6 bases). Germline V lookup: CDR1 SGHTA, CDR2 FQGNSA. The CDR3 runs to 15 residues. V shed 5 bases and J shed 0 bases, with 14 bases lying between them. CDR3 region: CASSVGGTTSYEQYF. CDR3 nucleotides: TGTGCCAGCAGCGTTGGGGGGACCACCTCCTACGAGCAGTACTTC.

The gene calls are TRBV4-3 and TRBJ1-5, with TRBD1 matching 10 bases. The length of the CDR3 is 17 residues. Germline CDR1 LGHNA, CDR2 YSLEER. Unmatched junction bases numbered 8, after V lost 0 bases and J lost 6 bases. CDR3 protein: CASSQDRTGGGGQPQHF. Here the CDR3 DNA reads TGCGCCAGCAGCCAAGATAGGACAGGGGGTGGAGGTCAGCCCCAGCATTTT.

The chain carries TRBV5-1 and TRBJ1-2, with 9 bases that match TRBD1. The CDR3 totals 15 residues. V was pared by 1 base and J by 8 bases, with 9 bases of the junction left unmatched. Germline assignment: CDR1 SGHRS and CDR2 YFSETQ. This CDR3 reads CASSLLTGGTRGYTF. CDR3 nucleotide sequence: TGCGCCAGCAGCTTGCTCACAGGGGGCACGAGGGGCTACACCTTC. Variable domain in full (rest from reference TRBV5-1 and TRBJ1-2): KAGVTQTPRYLIKTRGQQVTLSCSPISGHRSVSWYQQTPGQGLQFLFEYFSETQRNKGNFPGRFSGRQFSNSRSEMNVSTLELGDSALYLCASSLLTGGTRGYTFGSGTRLTVV.

The CDR3 DNA reads as TGTGCCAGCAGTAAACAGGGGGCCGGAGAGACCCAGTACTTC. It codes for CASSKQGAGETQYF. This rearrangement joins TRBV6-1 to TRBJ2-5; TRBD1 matches 9 bases. The CDR3 totals 14 residues. V lost 5 bases, J lost 4 bases, and 5 bases stayed unmatched. CDR1 and CDR2 from the germline V gene are MNHNS and SASEGT.

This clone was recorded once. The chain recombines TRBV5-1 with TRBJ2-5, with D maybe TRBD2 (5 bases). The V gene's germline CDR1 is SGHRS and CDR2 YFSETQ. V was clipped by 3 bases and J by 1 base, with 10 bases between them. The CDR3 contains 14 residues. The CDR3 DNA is TGCGCCAGCAGCTGGAGTCTAGCCCAAGAGACCCAGTACTTC. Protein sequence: CASSWSLAQETQYF.

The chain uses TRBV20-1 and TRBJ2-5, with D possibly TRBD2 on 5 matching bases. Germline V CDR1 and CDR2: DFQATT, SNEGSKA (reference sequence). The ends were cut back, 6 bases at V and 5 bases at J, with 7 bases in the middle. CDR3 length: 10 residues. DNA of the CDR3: TGCAGTGCAGAGGGCGAGACCCAGTACTTC. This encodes CSAEGETQYF.

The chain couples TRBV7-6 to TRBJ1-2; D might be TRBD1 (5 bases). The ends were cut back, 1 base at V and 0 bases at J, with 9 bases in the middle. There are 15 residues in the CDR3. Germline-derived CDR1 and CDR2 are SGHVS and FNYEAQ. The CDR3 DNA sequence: TGTGCCAGCAGCTTAGATACAGGAGCTAACTATGGCTACACCTTC. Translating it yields CASSLDTGANYGYTF.

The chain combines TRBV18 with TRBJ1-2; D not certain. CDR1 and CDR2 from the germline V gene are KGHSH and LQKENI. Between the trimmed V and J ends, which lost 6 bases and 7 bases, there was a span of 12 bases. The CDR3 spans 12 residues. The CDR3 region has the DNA TGTGCCAGCTCCCGCGGCGATCTTGGCTACACCTTC. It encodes CASSRGDLGYTF.

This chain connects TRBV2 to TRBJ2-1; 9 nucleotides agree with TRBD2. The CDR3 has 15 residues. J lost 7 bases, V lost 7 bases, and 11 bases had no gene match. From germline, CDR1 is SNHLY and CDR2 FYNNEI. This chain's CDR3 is CASKWLLAGVNEQFF. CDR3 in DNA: TGTGCCAGCAAGTGGCTGTTAGCGGGAGTAAATGAGCAGTTCTTC.

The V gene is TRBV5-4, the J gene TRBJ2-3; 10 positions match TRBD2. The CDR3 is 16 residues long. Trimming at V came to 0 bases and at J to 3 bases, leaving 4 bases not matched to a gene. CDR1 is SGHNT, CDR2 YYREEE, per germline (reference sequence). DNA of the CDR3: TGTGCCAGCAGCTTGGATAGCGGGGGGAAAACAGATACGCAGTATTTT. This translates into CASSLDSGGKTDTQYF.

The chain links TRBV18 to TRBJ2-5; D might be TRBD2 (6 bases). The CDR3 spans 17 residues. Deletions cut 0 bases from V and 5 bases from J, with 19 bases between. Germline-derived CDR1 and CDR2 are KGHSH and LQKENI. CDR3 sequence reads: CASSPPGDLRPRETQYF. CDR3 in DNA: TGTGCCAGCTCACCACCAGGGGACTTAAGACCCCGGGAGACCCAGTACTTC.

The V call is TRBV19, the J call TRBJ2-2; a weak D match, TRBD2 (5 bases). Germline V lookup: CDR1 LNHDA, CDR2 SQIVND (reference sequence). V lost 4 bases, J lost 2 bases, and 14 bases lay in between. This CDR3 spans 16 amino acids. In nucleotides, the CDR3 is TGTGCCAGTAGTAGTAGCGCAGGACGAAACACCGGGGAGCTGTTTTTT. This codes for CASSSSAGRNTGELFF.

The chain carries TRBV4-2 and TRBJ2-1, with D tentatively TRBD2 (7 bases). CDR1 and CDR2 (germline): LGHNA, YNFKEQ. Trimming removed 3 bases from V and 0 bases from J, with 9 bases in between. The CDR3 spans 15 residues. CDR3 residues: CASSHGGPSYNEQFF. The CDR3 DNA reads TGTGCCAGCAGCCACGGGGGGCCCTCCTACAATGAGCAGTTCTTC.